This is a list of T cell receptor beta chains from one sample in a study of cytomegalovirus exposure and HLA in healthy donors. Assay used: immunoSEQ multiplex PCR; TCRdb lists only in-frame clones, some missing. Its table lists around 150,000 clones. Sequenced input: PBMCs. All receptors derive from a woman aged 55 to 70 in good health and CMV-seronegative. The CDR3 runs from the conserved cysteine through the conserved F or W. The D gene is left open where the match is weak.

d_call j_call v_call cdr3_nt cdr3_aa
TRBD1 TRBJ2-4 TRBV15 TGTGCCACCAGCAGAGATCCCGGGACAGGGCAGGACATTCAGTACTTC CATSRDPGTGQDIQYF
- TRBJ2-7 TRBV6-5 TGTGCCTCGATGGACTCCTCCTACGAGCAGTACTTC CASMDSSYEQYF
TRBD1 TRBJ1-1 TRBV5-1 TGCGCCAGCAGCCCCGGGACAGGGGCCGATATGAACACTGAAGCTTTCTTT CASSPGTGADMNTEAFF
TRBD1 TRBJ2-7 TRBV18 TGTGCCAGCTCCAGGGACAGCTTCTTGGAGCAGTACTTC CASSRDSFLEQYF
- TRBJ1-1 TRBV19 TGTGCCAGTAGTAAGGACACCGACCTCAGGATAGCTTTCTTT CASSKDTDLRIAFF
TRBD2 TRBJ2-3 TRBV5-4 TGTGCCAGCAGCCCAACGACTAGCGCGAGCACAGATACGCAGTATTTT CASSPTTSASTDTQYF
TRBD1 TRBJ1-1 TRBV29-1 TGCAGCGTTGAAGATCGACAGGGGGCGCGGACTGAAGCTTTCTTT CSVEDRQGARTEAFF
- TRBJ1-3 TRBV19 TGTGCCAGTAGTATCCGACAGGTCGGCTCTGGAAACACCATATATTTT CASSIRQVGSGNTIYF
TRBD1 TRBJ2-7 TRBV5-1 TGCGCCAGCAGCCCCGACCGGGACAGCCTAGTTTTAACCTACGAGCAGTACTTC CASSPDRDSLVLTYEQYF
- TRBJ2-5 TRBV6-5 TGTGCCAGCAGTTCGGGGGAGACCCAGTACTTC CASSSGETQYF
- TRBJ1-5 TRBV5-6 TGTGCCAGCAGCTTGGGTGGGGGGAGACGGCTATATAGCAATCAGCCCCAGCATTTT CASSLGGGRRLYSNQPQHF